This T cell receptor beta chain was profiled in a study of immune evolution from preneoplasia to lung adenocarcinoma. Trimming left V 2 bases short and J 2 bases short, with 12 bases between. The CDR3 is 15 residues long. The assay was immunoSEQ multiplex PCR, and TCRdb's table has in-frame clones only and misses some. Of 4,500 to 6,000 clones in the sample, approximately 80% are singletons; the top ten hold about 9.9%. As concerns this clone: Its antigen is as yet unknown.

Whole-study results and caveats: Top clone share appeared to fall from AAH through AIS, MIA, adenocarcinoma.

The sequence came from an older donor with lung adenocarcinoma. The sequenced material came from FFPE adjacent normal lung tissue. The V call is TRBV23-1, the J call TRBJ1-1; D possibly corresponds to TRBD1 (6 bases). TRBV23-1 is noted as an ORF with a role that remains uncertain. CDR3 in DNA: TGCGCCAGCAGTCAAAGCGGGACATTCAACACTGAAGCTTTCTTT. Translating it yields CASSQSGTFNTEAFF.